The 5 T cell receptor beta chains presented below share a single source sample, sequenced in a study of metastatic and nonmetastatic thyroid tumors (dated by TCRdb to 2020 to 2022). To prepare the library, PCR was applied. Sequencing was carried out with an Illumina HiSeq 4000. Starting from the raw public reads, TCRdb applied fastp trimming at Q25, assembled clones with MiXCR and retained in-frame beta chains. Here the sample has tens of thousands of clones; about 27% occur a single time. Roughly 11% of the sample belongs to the ten largest clones. No treatment had been received by any patient before thyroid surgery. Sequencing input: blood. Receptors were obtained from a male donor with papillary thyroid cancer or a benign thyroid nodule (not recorded which). Some clones in this sample may be carry-over from other donors' samples.

Note on this clone: Possible read error: a much larger clone is one base away. Other nucleotide sequences from this sample produce the same CDR3. The V call is TRBV3-1, the J call TRBJ2-1; TRBD2 agrees at 9 bases. The length of the CDR3 is 22 residues. Germline CDR1 and CDR2: LGHDT and YNNKEL (reference sequence). Losses at the gene ends were 0 bases for V and 0 bases for J; bases not matched to a gene: 18. As DNA, the CDR3 is TGTGCCAGCAGCCAAGAGGCGGGTACTAGCGGGCAACCCCTTTACTCCTACAATGAGCAGTTCTTC. As protein: CASSQEAGTSGQPLYSYNEQFF.

This clone was found many times. The chain uses TRBV24-1 and TRBJ2-3; TRBD1 might be the D (6 bases). The germline V gene encodes CDR1 KGHDR and CDR2 SFDVKD. CDR3 length equals 14 residues. The V and J ends lost 3 bases and 2 bases respectively, with 8 bases between them. The CDR3: CATSDQGYTDTQYF. CDR3 in DNA: TGTGCCACCAGTGATCAGGGGTACACAGATACGCAGTATTTT.

CDR3 coding DNA: TGTGCCAGCAGCTCCAGGGGCCCCCAGTACTTC. It encodes CASSSRGPQYF. The J gene is TRBJ2-7, the V gene TRBV12-3 or TRBV12-4, with D perhaps matching TRBD1 (6 bases). The CDR3 is made up of 11 amino acids. Trimming cost V 6 bases and J 10 bases, with 13 bases left between them.

This chain uses TRBV5-1 with TRBJ2-7, with 8 bases lining up with TRBD2. V was clipped by 2 bases and J by 3 bases; unmatched bases: 7. The germline CDR1 and CDR2 sequences are SGHRS and YFSETQ. CDR3 size: 15 residues. The CDR3 DNA is TGCGCCAGCAGCTTCGGCGGGGGGCACAACTACGAGCAGTACTTC. Its translation is CASSFGGGHNYEQYF. The full variable domain, in which reference TRBV5-1 and TRBJ2-7 provide the parts outside the CDR3, is KAGVTQTPRYLIKTRGQQVTLSCSPISGHRSVSWYQQTPGQGLQFLFEYFSETQRNKGNFPGRFSGRQFSNSRSEMNVSTLELGDSALYLCASSFGGGHNYEQYFGPGTRLTVT.

The chain carries TRBV11-3 and TRBJ1-2, with TRBD1 as a possible D gene (6 bases). In germline, CDR1 is SGHNT, CDR2 YENEEA. Trimming shortened V by 0 bases and J by 6 bases, and 8 bases separated the two germline ends. The CDR3 is made up of 13 amino acids. CDR3 in DNA: TGTGCCAGCAGCTTAGACAGGGGACATGGCTACACCTTC. Translated, it gives CASSLDRGHGYTF.